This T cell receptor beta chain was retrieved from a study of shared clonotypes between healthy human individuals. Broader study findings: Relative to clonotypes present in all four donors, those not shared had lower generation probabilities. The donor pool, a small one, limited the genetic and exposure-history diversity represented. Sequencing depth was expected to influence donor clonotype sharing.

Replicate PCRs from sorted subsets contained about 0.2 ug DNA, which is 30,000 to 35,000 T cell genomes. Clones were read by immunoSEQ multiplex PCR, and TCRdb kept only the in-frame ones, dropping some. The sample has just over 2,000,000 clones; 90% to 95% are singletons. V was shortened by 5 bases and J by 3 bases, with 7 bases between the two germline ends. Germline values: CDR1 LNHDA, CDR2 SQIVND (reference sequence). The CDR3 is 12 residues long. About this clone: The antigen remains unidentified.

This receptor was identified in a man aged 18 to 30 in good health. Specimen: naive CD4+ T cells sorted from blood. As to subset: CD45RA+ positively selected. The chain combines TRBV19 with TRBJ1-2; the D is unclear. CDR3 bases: TGTGCCAGTAGTCGGGAGTACTATGGCTACACCTTC. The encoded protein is CASSREYYGYTF.